These 18 T cell receptor beta chains share one sample of origin, sequenced in a study of shared clonotypes between healthy human individuals. Naive-designated CD8 cells lacked CD45RO, were positively enriched for CCR7, and omitted terminally differentiated effector memory CD45RA+ cells. Clones were read by immunoSEQ multiplex PCR, and TCRdb kept only the in-frame ones, dropping some. The table lists roughly 2.1 million clones, 90% to 95% of them singletons, with 1.7% in the top ten. The sequenced sample consisted of naive CD8+ T cells from PBMCs. These receptors were collected from a man aged 18 to 30 in good health. Some clones in this sample may be carry-over from other donors' samples.

V and J are TRBV18 and TRBJ2-1; D uncertain. The CDR3 has 15 amino acids. V was clipped by 2 bases and J by 2 bases, with 10 bases between them. Per the germline V gene, CDR1 is KGHSH and CDR2 is LQKENI. The CDR3 nucleotides read TGTGCCAGCTCACCAGAGGCGCGTACCTACAATGAGCAGTTCTTC. Translating gives CASSPEARTYNEQFF.

This clone was seen a handful of times. The gene calls are TRBV6-5 and TRBJ1-1, with D hard to call. Deletions cut 1 base from V and 1 base from J, with 7 bases between. From germline, CDR1 is MNHEY and CDR2 SVGAGI. The CDR3 has 14 amino acids. CDR3 sequence (DNA): TGTGCCAGCAGTTACTTGGCAGCGAACACTGAAGCTTTCTTT. It yields the protein CASSYLAANTEAFF.

The chain links TRBV27 to TRBJ1-3; TRBD1 aligns across 7 bases. Germline lookup yields CDR1 MNHEY and CDR2 SMNVEV (reference sequence). V gave up 8 bases and J gave up 4 bases; unmatched junction bases: 8. The CDR3 is made up of 14 amino acids. The CDR3, as DNA: TGTGCCAGCTCCAGACAGGGCTTGGGAAACACCATATATTTT. This encodes CASSRQGLGNTIYF.

The rearrangement links TRBV30 to TRBJ1-3, with D possibly TRBD1 on 5 matching bases. The V gene lost 2 bases and the J gene lost 1 base, with 12 bases spanning the gap. The germline CDR1 and CDR2 sequences are GTSNPN and SVGIG (reference sequence). CDR3 length equals 15 residues. In DNA form, the CDR3 reads TGTGCCTGGAGTCCCTGGGGCCGATCTGGAAACACCATATATTTT. Encoded protein: CAWSPWGRSGNTIYF.

Details on this clone: Other DNA sequences in this sample translate to the same CDR3. This chain links TRBV28 with TRBJ2-1; tentatively, D is TRBD2 (6 bases). V lost 6 bases and J lost 0, with 15 bases in between. Germline V gene lookup returns CDR1 MDHEN and CDR2 SYDVKM. The CDR3 totals 16 residues. The CDR3 DNA reads TGTGCCAGCAGAGAGAATCGGGGGAGCTCCTACAATGAGCAGTTCTTC. Protein product: CASRENRGSSYNEQFF.

The chain employs TRBV5-1 and TRBJ1-1; 11 positions agree with TRBD1. Germline lookup yields CDR1 SGHRS and CDR2 YFSETQ. V shed 3 bases, J shed 11 bases, and the junction held 9 bases outside the gene matches. CDR3 length equals 14 residues. The CDR3 nucleotides are TGCGCCAGCAGCTACCAGGGACAGGGGGAAGGTGCTTTCTTT. Its protein product is CASSYQGQGEGAFF.

The chain is built from TRBV7-9 and TRBJ2-5; TRBD1 matches 9 bases. V lost 3 bases and J lost 0; bases outside the gene matches: 2. The CDR3 is 15 amino acids. Germline CDR1 SEHNR, CDR2 FQNEAQ (reference sequence). The CDR3 spells CASSFRDRDQETQYF. CDR3 nucleotides: TGTGCCAGCAGCTTCAGGGACAGGGACCAAGAGACCCAGTACTTC.

The chain has TRBV29-1 and TRBJ2-3; D not certain. Trimming stripped 7 bases from V and 0 bases from J, with 11 bases between. CDR1 SQVTM and CDR2 ANQGSEA come from the germline V gene. The CDR3 has 13 amino acids. The CDR3: CSALADSTDTQYF. The CDR3 DNA is TGCAGCGCATTAGCCGATAGCACAGATACGCAGTATTTT.

The chain combines TRBV7-8 with TRBJ2-2; no firm D call. The CDR3 is 16 amino acids. Trimming took 4 bases from V and 3 from J, leaving 15 bases between them. The germline gives CDR1 SGHVS, CDR2 FQNEAQ. The CDR3 protein is CASSSLGSVDTGELFF. CDR3 nucleotides: TGTGCCAGCAGCTCCTTGGGCAGCGTGGACACCGGGGAGCTGTTTTTT.

The chain recombines TRBV7-9 with TRBJ1-2, with 7 bases fitting TRBD1. Germline values: CDR1 SEHNR, CDR2 FQNEAQ (reference sequence). V trimming: 2 bases; J trimming: 0 bases; junction bases outside the gene matches: 9. This CDR3 region has 17 residues. CDR3 in DNA: TGTGCCAGCAGCTTAAGTTCGGGGACAGAGCCTAACTATGGCTACACCTTC. This encodes CASSLSSGTEPNYGYTF.

V usage is TRBV7-8 and J usage is TRBJ1-5, with a weak D call TRBD1 (6 bases). The germline gives CDR1 SGHVS, CDR2 FQNEAQ. V was shortened by 6 bases and J by 3 bases, with 27 bases between the two germline ends. The CDR3 covers 19 residues. Written as DNA, the CDR3 is TGTGCCAGCAGTCGGTCGGGGGGGCAAAGTTTATATTTCAATCAGCCCCAGCATTTT. Translated: CASSRSGGQSLYFNQPQHF.

This clone was recorded only once. This chain uses TRBV11-2 with TRBJ2-2; D remains ambiguous. The CDR3 runs 12 residues. V dropped 2 bases and J dropped 6 bases, with 4 bases sitting between them. CDR1 is SGHAT, CDR2 FQNNGV, per germline. CDR3 DNA: TGTGCCAGCAGCTTATGGTCCGGGGAGCTGTTTTTT. Translating it yields CASSLWSGELFF.

The V gene is TRBV27, the J gene TRBJ1-2, with TRBD1 identical over 8 bases. In germline, CDR1 is MNHEY, CDR2 SMNVEV (reference sequence). This CDR3 region has 15 residues. V trimming: 9 bases; J trimming: 4 bases; junction bases outside the gene matches: 13. DNA for the CDR3: TGTGCCAGTGGTTCGGACAGGGAACGGATCTATGGCTACACCTTC. Translating it yields CASGSDRERIYGYTF.

This clone was seen a single time. V is TRBV6-6 and J is TRBJ2-5; 8 bases match TRBD1. The CDR3 length is 15 residues. J gave up 3 bases and V 7 bases, and 10 bases lay outside the gene matches. Germline-derived CDR1 and CDR2 are MNHNY and SVGAGI (reference sequence). CDR3 bases: TGTGCCAGCACCCTTTGGCCAGGGGGCGAAGAGACCCAGTACTTC. Residues: CASTLWPGGEETQYF.

The chain recombines TRBV19 with TRBJ2-1, with TRBD2 matching 11 bases. This CDR3 comprises 20 residues. J was trimmed by 2 bases and V by 4 bases; bases with no gene match: 16. Germline V gives CDR1 LNHDA, CDR2 SQIVND (reference sequence). CDR3 bases: TGTGCCAGTAGTAAAGATCTCAGGAAAAGACTAGCGGGGACCTACAATGAGCAGTTCTTC. Translation gives CASSKDLRKRLAGTYNEQFF.

This rearrangement joins TRBV5-6 to TRBJ2-5; 8 bases match TRBD1. The DNA end is a closer match to TRBJ2-7, so the J assignment may be wrong. There are 14 residues in the CDR3. Germline CDR1 and CDR2: SGHDT and YYEEEE. The CDR3 protein is CASSSGQGPYEQYF. CDR3 DNA sequence: TGTGCCAGCAGCTCTGGACAGGGTCCTTACGAGCAGTACTTC.

The chain links TRBV13 to TRBJ1-4; D remains unclear. The CDR3 loop spans 12 amino acids. Germline CDR1 and CDR2: PRHDT and FYEKMQ (reference sequence). Trimming stripped 5 bases from V and 5 bases from J, with 6 bases between. As DNA, the CDR3 is TGTGCCAGCAGCCTTTCAAATGAAAAACTGTTTTTT. Its translation is CASSLSNEKLFF.

This clone was detected only once. The chain links TRBV19 to TRBJ2-1, with 7 positions matching TRBD1. CDR3 length: 16 residues. V shed 4 bases and J 4 bases; nucleotides not matched to a gene: 10. CDR1 LNHDA and CDR2 SQIVND come from the germline V gene (reference sequence). CDR3 amino acids: CASSTDTGTVYNEQFF. The DNA of the CDR3 is TGTGCCAGTAGTACGGATACCGGGACAGTATACAATGAGCAGTTCTTC. The complete variable domain, with remaining parts taken from reference TRBV19 and TRBJ2-1, reads DGGITQSPKYLFRKEGQNVTLSCEQNLNHDAMYWYRQDPGQGLRLIYYSQIVNDFQKGDIAEGYSVSREKKESFPLTVTSAQKNPTAFYLCASSTDTGTVYNEQFFGPGTRLTVL.